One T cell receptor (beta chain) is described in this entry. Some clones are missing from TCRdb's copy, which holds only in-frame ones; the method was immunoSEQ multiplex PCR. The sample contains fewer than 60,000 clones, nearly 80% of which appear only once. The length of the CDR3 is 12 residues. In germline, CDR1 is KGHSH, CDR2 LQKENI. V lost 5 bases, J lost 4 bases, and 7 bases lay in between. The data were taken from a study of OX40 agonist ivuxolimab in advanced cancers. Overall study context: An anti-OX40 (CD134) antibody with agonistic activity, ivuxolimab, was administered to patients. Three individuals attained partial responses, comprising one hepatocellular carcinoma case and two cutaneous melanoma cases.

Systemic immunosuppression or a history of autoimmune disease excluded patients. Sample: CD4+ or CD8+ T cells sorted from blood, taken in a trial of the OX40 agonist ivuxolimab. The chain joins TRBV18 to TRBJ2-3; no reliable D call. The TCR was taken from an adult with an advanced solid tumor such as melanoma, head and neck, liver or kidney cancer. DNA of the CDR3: TGTGCCAGCTCAGACGCTGCAGATACGCAGTATTTT. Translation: CASSDAADTQYF.